These 29 T cell receptor beta chains were all obtained from the same sample, sequenced in a study of identical twins. From the 5' RACE reads, TCRdb called clonotypes with MiXCR, one entry per CDR3 protein. The table shows approximately 220,000 distinct CDR3 sequences, with about 7.5% occurring only once. This same sample was also taken into another study, of yellow fever vaccine responses in identical twins.

Sample: CD8+ T cells sorted from blood. Receptor source: a woman younger than 35 in good health.

This clonotype showed up many times. V and J are TRBV29-1 and TRBJ2-3; D is perhaps TRBD1 or TRBD2 (6 bases each). The CDR3 contains 14 residues. Germline V gene data show CDR1 as SQVTM and CDR2 as ANQGSEA. Trimming removed 1 base at V and 10 bases at J, with 18 bases between. CDR3 amino acids: CSVEAKGDSPAQYF. The CDR3, as DNA: TGCAGCGTTGAAGCCAAGGGGGACTCTCCAGCGCAGTATTTT.

This clonotype was observed at least ten times. CDR3: CASSFVGTGKYEQYF. In DNA form, the CDR3 reads TGTGCCAGCAGCTTCGTAGGGACAGGGAAATACGAGCAGTACTTC. J is TRBJ2-7 and V is TRBV28; 9 positions agree with TRBD1. Per the germline V gene, CDR1 is MDHEN and CDR2 is SYDVKM. Germline trimming cut 6 bases from V and 4 bases from J; bases unmatched to any gene: 10. The CDR3 has 15 amino acids. The variable domain in full, completed from reference TRBV28 and TRBJ2-7, reads DVKVTQSSRYLVKRTGEKVFLECVQDMDHENMFWYRQDPGLGLRLIYFSYDVKMKEKGDIPEGYSVSREKKERFSLILESASTNQTSMYLCASSFVGTGKYEQYFGPGTRLTVT.

V usage is TRBV9 and J usage is TRBJ2-3; no reliable D call. This CDR3 region has 14 residues. Germline assignment: CDR1 SGDLS and CDR2 YYNGEE. Trimming shortened V by 0 bases and J by 6 bases, and 11 bases separated the two germline ends. The CDR3 DNA reads TGTGCCAGCAGCGTAGGAGATATCGGGGATACGCAGTATTTT. Its protein product is CASSVGDIGDTQYF.

The chain recombines TRBV3-1 with TRBJ2-7; maybe TRBD1 (7 bases). The germline V and J ends were trimmed by 4 bases and 0 bases, with 10 bases remaining between them. Germline V lookup: CDR1 LGHDT, CDR2 YNNKEL (reference sequence). The CDR3 is 14 amino acids. The CDR3: CASSPGGSSYEQYV. CDR3 DNA sequence: TGTGCCAGCAGCCCAGGGGGGAGCTCCTACGAGCAGTACGTC.

The sample holds many counts of this clonotype. The rearrangement joins TRBV4-1 to TRBJ2-1, with no clear D. Germline loops: CDR1 MGHRA, CDR2 YSYEKL. V was shortened by 3 bases and J by 10 bases, with 16 bases between the two germline ends. This CDR3 has 14 residues. In DNA form, the CDR3 reads TGCGCCAGCAGCCATACCGCACGGAGTACAGAGCAGTTCTTC. Its translation is CASSHTARSTEQFF.

This sequence joins TRBV24-1 and TRBJ2-2; 9 bases are shared with TRBD1. Germline V gene data show CDR1 as KGHDR and CDR2 as SFDVKD. V lost 10 bases to trimming and J lost 1 base; unmatched junction nucleotides: 3. The CDR3 runs 14 residues. The CDR3 loop is CATRDRVNTGELFF. The DNA for the CDR3 is TGTGCCACTAGGGACAGGGTGAACACCGGGGAGCTGTTTTTT.

The table lists this clonotype with many counts. The chain links TRBV12-3 or TRBV12-4 to TRBJ2-3; 8 nucleotides agree with TRBD2. This CDR3 spans 17 amino acids. V was clipped by 5 bases and J by 2 bases; unmatched bases: 12. CDR3 loop: CASSPRGSGVLTDTQYF. CDR3 bases: TGTGCCAGCAGTCCCAGGGGTAGCGGGGTACTCACAGATACGCAGTATTTT.

This clonotype was detected ten times or more. The V gene is TRBV29-1, the J gene TRBJ2-7; TRBD2 matches at 14 bases. After removal of 3 bases from V and 6 bases from J, the junction contained 4 bases not matched to a gene. CDR1 is SQVTM and CDR2 is ANQGSEA in the germline V gene. The CDR3 covers 14 residues. CDR3 nucleotides: TGCAGCGTTGAGGCCGGGACTAGCGGGAGCGAGCAGTACTTC. This gives the protein CSVEAGTSGSEQYF.

Points on this clonotype: The CDR3 end shows no conserved phenylalanine or tryptophan, and so a read error is likely. The chain joins TRBV20-1 to TRBJ1-1, with a possible D match to TRBD1 (5 bases). With 5 bases removed from V and 3 bases from J, the gap between germline ends came to 22 bases. Germline V gives CDR1 DFQATT, CDR2 SNEGSKA (reference sequence). The CDR3 sequence is 16 residues long. The CDR3 region is CSADKFRDGGDTEAFL. The CDR3, as DNA: TGCAGTGCTGACAAATTTAGGGACGGGGGAGACACTGAAGCTTTCTTA.

This clonotype was found many times. J is TRBJ1-1 and V is TRBV10-1; weak D call: TRBD1 (5 bases). Trimming shortened V by 2 bases and J by 7 bases, and 8 bases separated the two germline ends. This CDR3 comprises 12 residues. Germline V gene lookup returns CDR1 WNHNN and CDR2 SYGVQD (reference sequence). The CDR3 loop reads CASSEGGIEAFF. For the CDR3, the DNA is TGCGCCAGCAGTGAGGGGGGAATTGAAGCTTTCTTT.

The table lists this clonotype with a few counts. The chain uses TRBV12-3 or TRBV12-4 and TRBJ1-2, with TRBD1 identical over 8 bases. This CDR3 comprises 12 residues. J gave up 8 bases and V 6 bases, and 5 bases lay outside the gene matches. The DNA of the CDR3 is TGTGCCAGCAGACTCGACAGGGGAGGCTACACCTTC. This codes for CASRLDRGGYTF.

This clonotype showed up just a few times. The V call is TRBV20-1, the J call TRBJ2-1, with 7 bases identical to TRBD2. The junction had 14 bases not matched to a gene; V was cut back by 4 bases and J by 5 bases. Germline CDR1 is DFQATT and CDR2 is SNEGSKA (reference sequence). The CDR3 covers 16 residues. As DNA, the CDR3 is TGCAGTGCTACTGCCGCTAGCGGCACCTGGGACAATGAGCAGTTCTTC. Protein: CSATAASGTWDNEQFF.

The table lists this clonotype with many counts. The chain joins TRBV10-3 to TRBJ2-2; either TRBD1 or TRBD2 may supply D (5 bases each). V was trimmed by 5 bases and J by 5 bases, leaving 9 bases between them. The CDR3 contains 13 residues. Germline CDR1 is ENHRY and CDR2 is SYGVKD. The CDR3 DNA follows: TGTGCCATCAGTCCGGGGCTGACCGGGGAGCTGTTTTTT. Amino acids: CAISPGLTGELFF.

This clonotype was picked up a small number of times. The chain couples TRBV27 to TRBJ2-6, with D perhaps being TRBD1 or TRBD2 (5 bases each). Per germline, CDR1 MNHEY and CDR2 SMNVEV (reference sequence). The CDR3 sequence is 14 residues long. The V gene lost 6 bases and the J gene lost 4 bases, with 10 bases spanning the gap. CDR3 nucleotides: TGTGCCAGCAGGGGACGGATGGGGGCCAACGTCCTGACTTTC. Its translation: CASRGRMGANVLTF.

This chain links TRBV9 with TRBJ2-7, with D possibly being TRBD1 (5 bases). The CDR3 sequence is 14 residues long. The germline V gene encodes CDR1 SGDLS and CDR2 YYNGEE. V lost 0 bases, J lost 2 bases, and 9 bases lay in between. The CDR3 loop reads CASSVGGAPYEQYF. The CDR3 nucleotides read TGTGCCAGCAGCGTAGGTGGGGCCCCCTACGAGCAGTACTTC.

This clonotype was counted ten times or more. The chain employs TRBV6-4 and TRBJ2-1; TRBD2 matches at 9 bases. The CDR3 has 15 residues. V lost 2 bases, J lost 9 bases, and 8 bases stayed unmatched. Germline assignment: CDR1 MRHNA and CDR2 SNTAGT. This CDR3 reads CASSDTASGITEQFF. CDR3 sequence (DNA): TGTGCCAGCAGTGACACGGCTAGCGGGATCACTGAGCAGTTCTTC.

Many counts were recorded for this clonotype. The V call is TRBV29-1, the J call TRBJ1-4; D gene uncertain. This CDR3 comprises 13 residues. Trimming left V 7 bases short and J 0 bases short, with 9 bases between. In germline, CDR1 is SQVTM, CDR2 ANQGSEA. In nucleotides, the CDR3 is TGCAGCGCACAAGAAGCAACTAATGAAAAACTGTTTTTT. Translating gives CSAQEATNEKLFF.

The chain carries TRBV12-3 or TRBV12-4 and TRBJ2-7, with TRBD1 matching 7 bases. The CDR3 spans 13 residues. Germline trimming cut 6 bases from V and 3 bases from J; bases unmatched to any gene: 5. CDR3 region: CASRGRDSYEQYF. In nucleotides, the CDR3 is TGTGCCAGCAGAGGCCGGGACAGCTACGAGCAGTACTTC.

This clonotype was counted a few times. The rearrangement joins TRBV27 to TRBJ1-6; unclear D gene. Germline assignment: CDR1 MNHEY and CDR2 SMNVEV (reference sequence). This CDR3 has 14 residues. The ends were cut back, 6 bases at V and 10 bases at J, with 16 bases in the middle. The CDR3 nucleotides read TGTGCCAGCAGCCGGACGACACCGGTATCACCCCTCCACTTT. Amino acid sequence: CASSRTTPVSPLHF.

This clonotype occurred many times. The V and J genes are TRBV20-1 and TRBJ2-5; the D gene is possibly TRBD2 (5 bases). The CDR3 runs to 16 residues. V shed 2 bases and J shed 5 bases, with 21 bases lying between them. Looked up from germline, CDR1 is DFQATT and CDR2 is SNEGSKA (reference sequence). In DNA, the CDR3 is TGCAGTGCTAGAACAAGCGAGGGAGACTGGATCGAGACCCAGTACTTC. The encoded protein is CSARTSEGDWIETQYF.

V gene TRBV12-3 or TRBV12-4 combines with J gene TRBJ1-2, with a weak D call TRBD1 (6 bases). The CDR3 totals 14 residues. V was shortened by 3 bases and J by 5 bases, with 13 bases between the two germline ends. The CDR3 DNA reads as TGTGCCAGCAGTTTTTCCGTACAGGGTTATGGCTACACCTTC. Amino acids: CASSFSVQGYGYTF.

This clonotype was seen a few times. The chain uses TRBV27 and TRBJ1-1; D is possibly TRBD1 (5 bases). This CDR3 has 15 amino acids. Germline V gene data show CDR1 as MNHEY and CDR2 as SMNVEV (reference sequence). With 0 bases removed from V and 1 base from J, the gap between germline ends came to 9 bases. Here the CDR3 reads CASSLSSTGNTEAFF. For the CDR3, the DNA is TGTGCCAGCAGTTTATCCTCCACAGGGAACACTGAAGCTTTCTTT.

This clonotype was seen ten or more times. The rearrangement uses TRBV12-3 or TRBV12-4 and TRBJ2-5; possible D gene TRBD2, 6 bases. This CDR3 region has 14 residues. V lost 6 bases and J lost 1, with 12 bases in between. CDR3 DNA sequence: TGTGCCAGCAGGGGCGGAGGGATCCAAGAGACCCAGTACTTC. Encoded protein: CASRGGGIQETQYF.

The chain joins TRBV29-1 to TRBJ1-1; the match to TRBD1 covers 9 bases. Germline loops: CDR1 SQVTM, CDR2 ANQGSEA. This CDR3 has 13 amino acids. The V gene end was trimmed by 6 bases and the J gene end by 4 bases; junction bases not matched to a gene: 6. CDR3 coding DNA: TGCAGCGTCCCCGGGACAGGGTTCACTGAAGCTTTCTTT. This codes for CSVPGTGFTEAFF.

This clonotype was detected ten times or more. This chain links TRBV6-1 with TRBJ2-1; D gene unclear. CDR1 and CDR2 from the germline V gene are MNHNS and SASEGT. Trimming took 6 bases from V and 4 from J, leaving 13 bases between them. The length of the CDR3 is 14 residues. CDR3 in amino acids: CASSNLDGYNEQFF. CDR3 coding DNA: TGTGCCAGCAGCAACCTCGACGGATACAATGAGCAGTTCTTC.

This clonotype was seen more than once but under ten times. This rearrangement joins TRBV7-9 to TRBJ2-3, with TRBD2 matching 9 bases. Germline CDR1 reads SEHNR; CDR2 reads FQNEAQ (reference sequence). The CDR3 runs to 14 residues. The V gene end was trimmed by 5 bases and the J gene end by 5 bases; junction bases not matched to a gene: 5. CDR3 in DNA: TGTGCCAGCAGCCCAAGCGGGGGGATAGATACGCAGTATTTT. Protein sequence: CASSPSGGIDTQYF.

This clonotype was seen repeatedly, ten times or more. The chain joins TRBV3-1 to TRBJ2-2; D not resolved. V was pared by 3 bases and J by 6 bases, with 8 bases between. Germline-derived CDR1 and CDR2 are LGHDT and YNNKEL (reference sequence). The CDR3 runs 13 residues. This CDR3 reads CASSQVVPGELFF. In DNA form, the CDR3 reads TGTGCCAGCAGCCAGGTAGTTCCCGGGGAGCTGTTTTTT.

This clonotype occurred many times. This rearrangement joins TRBV28 to TRBJ1-5, with TRBD1 identical over 7 bases. With V trimmed by 6 bases and J by 9 bases, 11 bases remained unmatched. CDR3 length: 14 amino acids. Germline-derived CDR1 and CDR2 are MDHEN and SYDVKM. CDR3 loop: CASSSKGASLPQHF. CDR3 nucleotides: TGTGCCAGCAGCAGCAAGGGGGCGAGTCTGCCCCAGCATTTT.

This clonotype was seen more than once but under ten times. The genes are TRBV29-1 and TRBJ2-1; 10 nucleotides agree with TRBD2. V lost 1 base to trimming and J lost 0 bases; unmatched junction nucleotides: 6. Germline CDR1 is SQVTM and CDR2 is ANQGSEA. The CDR3 spans 17 residues. CDR3 loop: CSVEGFPSGSSYNEQFF. The CDR3 nucleotides are TGCAGCGTTGAAGGGTTCCCTAGCGGGAGCTCCTACAATGAGCAGTTCTTC.